Following are 20 T cell receptor beta chains from one sample sequenced in a study of cytomegalovirus exposure and HLA in healthy donors. The PCR ran on 60 Vbeta and 13 Jbeta primers. TCRdb's copy holds only in-frame clones and misses some; the assay was immunoSEQ multiplex PCR. The sample gives some 120,000 clones, approximately 74% of which show up once; more than 3.5% is in the top ten. The sequencing sample was made of PBMCs. Receptor source: a man in his forties or fifties in good health and CMV-seropositive.

This clone was observed a handful of times. The chain carries TRBV5-1 and TRBJ2-3; no clear D. This CDR3 region has 16 residues. Germline V CDR1 and CDR2: SGHRS, YFSETQ. V shed 0 bases and J shed 0 bases, with 11 bases lying between them. DNA of the CDR3: TGCGCCAGCAGCTTGGGTACAACATTTAGCACAGATACGCAGTATTTT. It yields the protein CASSLGTTFSTDTQYF.

The chain couples TRBV9 to TRBJ2-7, with 7 bases matching TRBD2. Germline CDR1 SGDLS, CDR2 YYNGEE. This CDR3 contains 16 residues. With 0 bases clipped from V and 7 bases from J, the junction kept 13 bases outside the gene matches. Here the CDR3 DNA reads TGTGCCAGCAGCGTAGATGTGACTAGCCACTCGGGGGAGCAGTACTTC. Protein: CASSVDVTSHSGEQYF.

This clone was observed a handful of times. This chain uses TRBV10-3 with TRBJ2-5, with D tentatively TRBD2 (5 bases). The CDR3 contains 17 residues. The V gene's germline CDR1 is ENHRY and CDR2 SYGVKD. V lost 0 bases and J 1 base, leaving 15 bases between the germline ends. CDR3 protein: CAISESTSGPSQETQYF. The CDR3 DNA follows: TGTGCCATCAGTGAGTCGACGAGCGGCCCTTCCCAAGAGACCCAGTACTTC.

The chain is built from TRBV7-6 and TRBJ2-2, with 10 bases matching TRBD1. The trim removed 0 bases at V and 8 bases at J, leaving 6 bases unmatched. Germline V gene data show CDR1 as SGHVS and CDR2 as FNYEAQ. This CDR3 spans 16 amino acids. CDR3 protein: CASSLASGTGEGELFF. CDR3 DNA sequence: TGTGCCAGCAGCTTAGCCTCCGGGACAGGGGAAGGGGAGCTGTTTTTT.

The chain has TRBV2 and TRBJ1-4, with D perhaps TRBD1 (5 bases). Trimming pared 4 bases from V and 3 bases from J, leaving 9 bases between. Germline assignment: CDR1 SNHLY and CDR2 FYNNEI. CDR3 length equals 14 residues. Here the CDR3 reads CASSGGRANEKLFF. The CDR3 region has the DNA TGTGCCAGCAGTGGGGGGAGGGCTAATGAAAAACTGTTTTTT.

V gene TRBV30 combines with J gene TRBJ1-2, with D possibly TRBD1 on 5 matching bases. The V end was cut by 6 bases, the J end by 1 base, with 15 bases between. Germline V gene data show CDR1 as GTSNPN and CDR2 as SVGIG (reference sequence). The CDR3 sequence is 14 residues long. CDR3 protein: CACIGAWDNYGYTF. CDR3 coding DNA: TGTGCCTGTATAGGGGCCTGGGATAACTATGGCTACACCTTC.

This clone was observed a handful of times. J is TRBJ2-5 and V is TRBV6-6; D uncertain. The germline CDR1 and CDR2 sequences are MNHNY and SVGAGI (reference sequence). V was shortened by 0 bases and J by 4 bases, with 3 bases between the two germline ends. The CDR3 totals 12 residues. The CDR3 region is CASSYSRETQYF. CDR3 coding DNA: TGTGCCAGCAGTTACTCGAGAGAGACCCAGTACTTC.

The gene calls are TRBV9 and TRBJ1-2; a possible D gene is TRBD1 (5 bases). V dropped 0 bases and J dropped 7 bases, with 16 bases sitting between them. This CDR3 contains 15 residues. The V gene's germline CDR1 is SGDLS and CDR2 YYNGEE. CDR3 bases: TGTGCCAGCAGCGTAGCTACGGAAGGGGTGGGTGGCTACACCTTC. It encodes CASSVATEGVGGYTF.

This clone was seen only a few times. The J gene is TRBJ2-3, the V gene TRBV5-1; TRBD2 agrees at 14 bases. The V gene's germline CDR1 is SGHRS and CDR2 YFSETQ. The CDR3 contains 16 residues. V shed 1 base, J shed 3 bases, and the junction held 1 base outside the gene matches. For the CDR3, the DNA is TGCGCCAGCAGCTTGAGACTAGCGGGGGGGACAGATACGCAGTATTTT. Translated: CASSLRLAGGTDTQYF.

The CDR3 is CASKGGAADYGYTF. The DNA of the CDR3 is TGTGCCAGCAAGGGTGGGGCCGCCGACTATGGCTACACCTTC. The chain is built from TRBV6-5 and TRBJ1-2; possibly TRBD1 for D (5 bases). This CDR3 contains 14 residues. Germline V gene lookup returns CDR1 MNHEY and CDR2 SVGAGI. V lost 7 bases to trimming and J lost 3 bases, with 15 bases between them.

This chain connects TRBV6-6 to TRBJ2-7; TRBD1 matches at 8 bases. The V gene's germline CDR1 is MNHNY and CDR2 SVGAGI (reference sequence). There are 14 residues in the CDR3. The V and J ends lost 6 bases and 0 bases, in that order; junction bases with no gene match: 4. The CDR3 here is CASSFGQGSYEQYF. The CDR3 DNA reads TGTGCCAGCAGCTTCGGACAGGGCTCCTACGAGCAGTACTTC.

The count of this clone is one. The V and J genes are TRBV11-2 and TRBJ1-1; TRBD1 matches 9 bases. Germline V gives CDR1 SGHAT, CDR2 FQNNGV. The CDR3 length is 15 residues. After removal of 5 bases from V and 4 bases from J, the junction contained 8 bases not matched to a gene. CDR3 in amino acids: CASSQLGTGFTEAFF. The CDR3 region has the DNA TGTGCCAGCAGCCAACTCGGGACAGGGTTCACTGAAGCTTTCTTT.

The chain links TRBV4-3 to TRBJ2-7, with D possibly matching TRBD2 (6 bases). Germline V gene sequence: CDR1 LGHNA, CDR2 YSLEER. Deletions cut 2 bases from V and 0 bases from J, with 17 bases between. The CDR3 is 17 residues long. The CDR3 reads CASSQSPGTRSSYEQYF. In nucleotides, the CDR3 is TGCGCCAGCAGCCAAAGCCCCGGGACTCGTAGCTCCTACGAGCAGTACTTC.

The chain carries TRBV9 and TRBJ2-7; 10 bases are shared with TRBD2. Germline CDR1 and CDR2: SGDLS and YYNGEE. V lost 1 base and J lost 7; bases outside the gene matches: 14. This CDR3 region has 17 residues. The CDR3 here is CASSVKDLAGVSGEQYF. The DNA of the CDR3 is TGTGCCAGCAGCGTAAAGGATCTAGCGGGAGTCTCGGGGGAGCAGTACTTC.

The V gene is TRBV19, the J gene TRBJ2-1, with TRBD2 matching 10 bases. The CDR3 length is 18 residues. Per the germline V gene, CDR1 is LNHDA and CDR2 is SQIVND (reference sequence). Trimming removed 1 base from V and 9 bases from J; junction bases left unmatched: 15. The CDR3 DNA follows: TGTGCCAGTAGTATAGTTTTCTTGGCCAGCGGGAGGGCCGGTGAGCAGTTCTTC. It is translated as CASSIVFLASGRAGEQFF.

The gene calls are TRBV30 and TRBJ2-2, with TRBD2 as a possible D gene (6 bases). This CDR3 is built from 14 residues. Germline CDR1 GTSNPN, CDR2 SVGIG (reference sequence). Trimming took off 5 bases at V and 3 bases at J, with 13 bases between the two ends. The CDR3 here is CAWRGGVYTGELFF. CDR3 bases: TGTGCCTGGCGGGGAGGCGTGTACACCGGGGAGCTGTTTTTT.

CDR3 region: CASSTLSGDYYEQYF. CDR3 bases: TGTGCCAGCAGCACCCTGAGCGGGGACTACTACGAGCAGTACTTC. The genes are TRBV7-8 and TRBJ2-7, with TRBD2 matching over 7 bases. V was clipped by 5 bases and J by 3 bases; unmatched bases: 10. The CDR3 is made up of 15 amino acids. The V gene's germline CDR1 is SGHVS and CDR2 FQNEAQ.

In nucleotides, the CDR3 is TGTGCCAGCAGTGAAGCAGGGGGACGGCTTCATGAGCAGTTCTTC. Translation gives CASSEAGGRLHEQFF. V is TRBV6-1 and J is TRBJ2-1, with D perhaps TRBD1 (6 bases). CDR3 length: 15 residues. The germline CDR1 and CDR2 sequences are MNHNS and SASEGT. V was trimmed by 0 bases and J by 8 bases, leaving 14 bases between them.

The chain joins TRBV6-5 to TRBJ1-2, with D perhaps TRBD1 (5 bases). Germline V gene sequence: CDR1 MNHEY, CDR2 SVGAGI. There are 14 residues in the CDR3. The germline V and J ends were trimmed by 6 bases and 5 bases, with 16 bases remaining between them. The CDR3 protein is CASSSLGQIYGYTF. Written as DNA, the CDR3 is TGTGCCAGCAGCTCCTTGGGGCAGATATATGGCTACACCTTC.

In its sample, this clone was seen a few times. The chain links TRBV9 to TRBJ2-3, with TRBD2 matching 9 bases. This CDR3 is 15 amino acids long. V trimming: 0 bases; J trimming: 3 bases; junction bases outside the gene matches: 2. Germline assignment: CDR1 SGDLS and CDR2 YYNGEE. CDR3 sequence (DNA): TGTGCCAGCAGCGTAGAGGCGGGAGGGACAGATACGCAGTATTTT. Its protein product is CASSVEAGGTDTQYF.